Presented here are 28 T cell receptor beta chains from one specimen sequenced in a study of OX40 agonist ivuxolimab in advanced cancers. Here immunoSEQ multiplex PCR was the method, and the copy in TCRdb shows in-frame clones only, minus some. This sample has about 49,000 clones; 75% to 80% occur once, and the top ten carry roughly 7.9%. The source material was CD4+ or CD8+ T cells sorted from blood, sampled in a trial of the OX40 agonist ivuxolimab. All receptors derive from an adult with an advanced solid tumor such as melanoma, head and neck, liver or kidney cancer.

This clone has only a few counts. CDR3 DNA: TGTGCCAGCAGCATGGGACAGGGGGGCGGACAGCCCCAGCATTTT. Its protein product is CASSMGQGGGQPQHF. The chain joins TRBV7-8 to TRBJ1-5; 11 bases are a match to TRBD1. V lost 5 bases and J lost 7; bases outside the gene matches: 7. Germline V gene sequence: CDR1 SGHVS, CDR2 FQNEAQ. CDR3 length equals 15 residues.

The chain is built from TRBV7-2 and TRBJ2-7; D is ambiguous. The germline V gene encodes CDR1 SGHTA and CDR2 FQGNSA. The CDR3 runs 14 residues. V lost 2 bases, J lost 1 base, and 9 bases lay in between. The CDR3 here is CASSLLSSSYEQYF. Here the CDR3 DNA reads TGTGCCAGCAGCTTACTGTCCTCATCCTACGAGCAGTACTTC.

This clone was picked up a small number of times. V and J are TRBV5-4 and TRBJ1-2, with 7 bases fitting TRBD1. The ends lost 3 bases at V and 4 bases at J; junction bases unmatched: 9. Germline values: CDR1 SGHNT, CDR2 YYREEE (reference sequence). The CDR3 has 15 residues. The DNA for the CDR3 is TGTGCCAGCAGCTCAAGACAGGGTGGAGGCTATGGCTACACCTTC. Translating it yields CASSSRQGGGYGYTF.

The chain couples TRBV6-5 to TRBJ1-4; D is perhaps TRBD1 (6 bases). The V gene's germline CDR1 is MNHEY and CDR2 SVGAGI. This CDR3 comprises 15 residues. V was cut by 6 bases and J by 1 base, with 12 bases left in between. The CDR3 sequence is CASRTLTGTNEKLFF. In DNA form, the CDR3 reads TGTGCCAGCAGGACCCTGACAGGAACTAATGAAAAACTGTTTTTT.

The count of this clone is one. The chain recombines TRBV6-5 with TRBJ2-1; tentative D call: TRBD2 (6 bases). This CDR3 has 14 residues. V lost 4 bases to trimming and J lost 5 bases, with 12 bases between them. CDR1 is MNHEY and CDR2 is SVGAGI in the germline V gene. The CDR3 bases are TGTGCCAGCAGTTTGCTAGCGATCAACAATGAGCAGTTCTTC. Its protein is CASSLLAINNEQFF.

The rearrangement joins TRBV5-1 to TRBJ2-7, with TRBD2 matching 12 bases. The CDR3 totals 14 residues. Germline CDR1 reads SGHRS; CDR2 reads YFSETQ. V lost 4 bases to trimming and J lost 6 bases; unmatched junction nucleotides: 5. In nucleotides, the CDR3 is TGCGCCAGCAGCGTGACTAGCGGGAGAGGCGAGCAGTACTTC. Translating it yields CASSVTSGRGEQYF. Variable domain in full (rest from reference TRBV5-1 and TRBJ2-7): KAGVTQTPRYLIKTRGQQVTLSCSPISGHRSVSWYQQTPGQGLQFLFEYFSETQRNKGNFPGRFSGRQFSNSRSEMNVSTLELGDSALYLCASSVTSGRGEQYFGPGTRLTVT.

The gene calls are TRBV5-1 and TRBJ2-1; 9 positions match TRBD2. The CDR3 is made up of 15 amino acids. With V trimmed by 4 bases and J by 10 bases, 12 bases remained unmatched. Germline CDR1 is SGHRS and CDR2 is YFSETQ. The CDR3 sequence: CASSLDLAGRGEQFF. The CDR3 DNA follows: TGCGCCAGCAGCCTGGACCTAGCGGGAAGGGGAGAGCAGTTCTTC.

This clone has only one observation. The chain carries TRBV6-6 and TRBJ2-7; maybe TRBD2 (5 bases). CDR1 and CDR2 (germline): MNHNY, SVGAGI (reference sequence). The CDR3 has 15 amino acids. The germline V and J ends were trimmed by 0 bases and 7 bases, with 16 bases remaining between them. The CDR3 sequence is CASSYSGSFSGEQYF. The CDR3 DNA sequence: TGTGCCAGCAGTTACTCTGGCTCCTTCTCGGGGGAGCAGTACTTC.

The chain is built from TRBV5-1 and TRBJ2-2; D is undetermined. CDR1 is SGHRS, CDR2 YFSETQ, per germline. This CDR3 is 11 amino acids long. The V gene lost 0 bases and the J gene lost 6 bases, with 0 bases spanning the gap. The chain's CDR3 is CASSLAGELFF. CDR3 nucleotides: TGCGCCAGCAGCTTGGCCGGGGAGCTGTTTTTT.

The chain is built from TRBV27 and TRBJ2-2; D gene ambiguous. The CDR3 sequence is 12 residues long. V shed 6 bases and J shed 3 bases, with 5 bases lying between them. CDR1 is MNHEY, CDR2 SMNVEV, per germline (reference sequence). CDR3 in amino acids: CASRGYTGELFF. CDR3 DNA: TGTGCCAGCAGGGGATACACCGGGGAGCTGTTTTTT.

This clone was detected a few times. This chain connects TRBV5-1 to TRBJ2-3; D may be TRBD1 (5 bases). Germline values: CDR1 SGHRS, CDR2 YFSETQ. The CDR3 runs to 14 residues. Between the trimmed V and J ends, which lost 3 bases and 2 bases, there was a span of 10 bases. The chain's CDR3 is CASSSPDITDTQYF. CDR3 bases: TGCGCCAGCAGCTCCCCGGACATCACAGATACGCAGTATTTT. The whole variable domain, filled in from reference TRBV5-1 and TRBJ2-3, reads KAGVTQTPRYLIKTRGQQVTLSCSPISGHRSVSWYQQTPGQGLQFLFEYFSETQRNKGNFPGRFSGRQFSNSRSEMNVSTLELGDSALYLCASSSPDITDTQYFGPGTRLTVL.

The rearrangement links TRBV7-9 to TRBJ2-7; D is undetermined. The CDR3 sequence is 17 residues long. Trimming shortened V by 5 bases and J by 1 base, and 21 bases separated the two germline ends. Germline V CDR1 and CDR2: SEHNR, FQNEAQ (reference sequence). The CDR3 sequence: CASSQGPLLIKSYEQYF. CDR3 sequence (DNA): TGTGCCAGCAGCCAAGGCCCACTCCTGATAAAATCCTACGAGCAGTACTTC.

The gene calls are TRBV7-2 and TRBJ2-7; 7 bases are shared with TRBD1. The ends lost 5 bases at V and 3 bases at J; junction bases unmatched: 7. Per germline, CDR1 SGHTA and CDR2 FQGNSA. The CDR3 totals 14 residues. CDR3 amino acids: CASSPTRQGYEQYF. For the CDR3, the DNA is TGTGCCAGCAGCCCCACGAGACAGGGCTACGAGCAGTACTTC.

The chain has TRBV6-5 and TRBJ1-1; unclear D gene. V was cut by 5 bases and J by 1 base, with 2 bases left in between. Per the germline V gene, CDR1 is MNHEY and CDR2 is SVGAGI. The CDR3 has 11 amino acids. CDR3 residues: CASSRNTEAFF. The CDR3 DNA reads TGTGCCAGCAGTCGGAACACTGAAGCTTTCTTT.

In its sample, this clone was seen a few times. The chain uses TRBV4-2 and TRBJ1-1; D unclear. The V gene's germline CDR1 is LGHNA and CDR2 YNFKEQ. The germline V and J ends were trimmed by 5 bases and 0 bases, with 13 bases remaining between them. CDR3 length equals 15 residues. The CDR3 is CASSFVSGLNTEAFF. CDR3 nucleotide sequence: TGTGCCAGCAGCTTCGTGTCTGGGTTGAACACTGAAGCTTTCTTT.

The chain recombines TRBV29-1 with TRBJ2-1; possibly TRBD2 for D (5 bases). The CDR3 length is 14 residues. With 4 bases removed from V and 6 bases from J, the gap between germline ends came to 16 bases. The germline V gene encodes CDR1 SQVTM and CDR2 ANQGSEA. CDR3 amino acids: CSVGQWTVPNEQFF. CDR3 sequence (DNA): TGCAGCGTTGGCCAGTGGACTGTACCCAATGAGCAGTTCTTC.

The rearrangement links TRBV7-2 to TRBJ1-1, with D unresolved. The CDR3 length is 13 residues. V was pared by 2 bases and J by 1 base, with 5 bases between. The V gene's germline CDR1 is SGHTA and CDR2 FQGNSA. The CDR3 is CASSLRGNTEAFF. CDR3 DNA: TGTGCCAGCAGCTTAAGAGGGAACACTGAAGCTTTCTTT. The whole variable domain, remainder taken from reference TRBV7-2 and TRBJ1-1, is GAGVSQSPSNKVTEKGKDVELRCDPISGHTALYWYRQSLGQGLEFLIYFQGNSAPDKSGLPSDRFSAERTGGSVSTLTIQRTQQEDSAVYLCASSLRGNTEAFFGQGTRLTVV.

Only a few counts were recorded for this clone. The CDR3 DNA is TGTGCCAGCACCCGGACAGGCCTCTCCTACGAGCAGTACTTC. Protein sequence: CASTRTGLSYEQYF. J is TRBJ2-7 and V is TRBV6-5; 7 positions agree with TRBD1. The CDR3 spans 14 residues. CDR1 and CDR2 from the germline V gene are MNHEY and SVGAGI. V was clipped by 7 bases and J by 0 bases; unmatched bases: 6.

CDR3 DNA sequence: TGTGCCAGCAGCTCCGGGACAGGGGCCAGGGATTCACCCCTCCACTTT. It yields the protein CASSSGTGARDSPLHF. The V gene is TRBV7-2, the J gene TRBJ1-6, with 10 bases that match TRBD1. Germline CDR1 SGHTA, CDR2 FQGNSA. Trimming cost V 4 bases and J 8 bases; bases outside gene matches: 8. This CDR3 is built from 16 residues.

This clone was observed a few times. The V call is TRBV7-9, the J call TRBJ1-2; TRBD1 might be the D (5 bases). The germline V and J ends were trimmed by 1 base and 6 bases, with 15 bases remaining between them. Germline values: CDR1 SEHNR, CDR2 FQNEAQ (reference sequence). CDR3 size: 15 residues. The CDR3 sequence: CASSLGPGIIHGYTF. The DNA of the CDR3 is TGTGCCAGCAGCTTAGGGCCAGGGATAATTCATGGCTACACCTTC.

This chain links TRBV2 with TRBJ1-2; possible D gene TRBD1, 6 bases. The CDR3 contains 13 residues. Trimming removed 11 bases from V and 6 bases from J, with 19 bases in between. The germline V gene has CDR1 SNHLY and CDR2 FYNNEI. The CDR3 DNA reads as TGTGCCTACTATAACAGGGTCGTGGATGGCTACACCTTC. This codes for CAYYNRVVDGYTF.

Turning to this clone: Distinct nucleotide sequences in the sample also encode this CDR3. The CDR3 spells CASSTPSGHEQYF. CDR3 bases: TGTGCCAGCAGCACGCCCTCCGGCCACGAGCAGTACTTC. The chain has TRBV13 and TRBJ2-7; no clear D gene. V was trimmed by 5 bases and J by 5 bases, leaving 13 bases between them. The CDR3 length is 13 residues. Germline V gene sequence: CDR1 PRHDT, CDR2 FYEKMQ (reference sequence).

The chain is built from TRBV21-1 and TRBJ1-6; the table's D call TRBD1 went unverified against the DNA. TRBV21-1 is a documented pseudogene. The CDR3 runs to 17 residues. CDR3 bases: TGTGCCAGCAGCCGTATTGACAGGAGCTCCTATAATTCACCCCTCCACTTT. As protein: CASSRIDRSSYNSPLHF.

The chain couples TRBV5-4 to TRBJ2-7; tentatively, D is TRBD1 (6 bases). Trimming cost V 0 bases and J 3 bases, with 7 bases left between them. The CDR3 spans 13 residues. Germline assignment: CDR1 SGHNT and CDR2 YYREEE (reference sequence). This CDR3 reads CASSLDRVYEQYF. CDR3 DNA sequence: TGTGCCAGCAGCTTGGACAGGGTCTACGAGCAGTACTTC.

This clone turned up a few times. CDR3 nucleotides: TGCGCCAGCAGCTTGGAACCCGGCGCGAACTATGGCTACACCTTC. Its translation: CASSLEPGANYGYTF. The chain recombines TRBV5-1 with TRBJ1-2; no definite D call. Trimming took off 0 bases at V and 2 bases at J, with 11 bases between the two ends. The germline CDR1 and CDR2 sequences are SGHRS and YFSETQ. The CDR3 runs 15 residues.

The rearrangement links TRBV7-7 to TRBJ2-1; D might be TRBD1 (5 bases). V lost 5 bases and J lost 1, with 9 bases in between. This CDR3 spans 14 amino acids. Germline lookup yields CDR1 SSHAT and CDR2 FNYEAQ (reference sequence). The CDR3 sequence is CASSTGVSYNEQFF. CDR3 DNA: TGTGCCAGCAGCACAGGTGTGTCCTACAATGAGCAGTTCTTC. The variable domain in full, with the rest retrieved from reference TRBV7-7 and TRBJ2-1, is GAGVSQSPRYKVTKRGQDVTLRCDPISSHATLYWYQQALGQGPEFLTYFNYEAQPDKSGLPSDRFSAERPEGSISTLTIQRTEQRDSAMYRCASSTGVSYNEQFFGPGTRLTVL.

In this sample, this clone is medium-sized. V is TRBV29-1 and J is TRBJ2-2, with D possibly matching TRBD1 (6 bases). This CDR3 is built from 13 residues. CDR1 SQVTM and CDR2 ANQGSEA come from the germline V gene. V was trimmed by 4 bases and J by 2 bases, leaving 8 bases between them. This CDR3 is CSVGRGNTGELFF. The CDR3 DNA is TGCAGCGTTGGCAGGGGAAACACCGGGGAGCTGTTTTTT.

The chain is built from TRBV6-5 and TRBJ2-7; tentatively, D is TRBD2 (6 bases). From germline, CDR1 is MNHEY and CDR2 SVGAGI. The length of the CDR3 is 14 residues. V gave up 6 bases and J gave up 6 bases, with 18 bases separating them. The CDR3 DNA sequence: TGTGCCAGCAGGACGGGAGCGCTAGGTAGCGAGCAGTACTTC. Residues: CASRTGALGSEQYF.